This TCR beta chain was retrieved from a study of identical twins. Germline V CDR1 and CDR2: MNHNS, SASEGT. V lost 6 bases to trimming and J lost 5 bases; unmatched junction nucleotides: 9. The CDR3 spans 15 residues. TCRdb re-analysed the 5' RACE reads in MiXCR, keeping a single row per CDR3 protein. In the table there are 350,000 or so distinct CDR3 sequences, approximately 13% of which are singletons. These data also formed part of another study, on yellow fever vaccine responses in identical twins.

V and J are TRBV6-1 and TRBJ2-5; TRBD1 matches 10 bases. Sequenced input: CD8+ T cells sorted from blood. The source is a woman under 30 in good health. The CDR3 protein is CASSTGQGGGETQYF. DNA for the CDR3: TGTGCCAGCAGCACCGGACAGGGGGGTGGGGAGACCCAGTACTTC.